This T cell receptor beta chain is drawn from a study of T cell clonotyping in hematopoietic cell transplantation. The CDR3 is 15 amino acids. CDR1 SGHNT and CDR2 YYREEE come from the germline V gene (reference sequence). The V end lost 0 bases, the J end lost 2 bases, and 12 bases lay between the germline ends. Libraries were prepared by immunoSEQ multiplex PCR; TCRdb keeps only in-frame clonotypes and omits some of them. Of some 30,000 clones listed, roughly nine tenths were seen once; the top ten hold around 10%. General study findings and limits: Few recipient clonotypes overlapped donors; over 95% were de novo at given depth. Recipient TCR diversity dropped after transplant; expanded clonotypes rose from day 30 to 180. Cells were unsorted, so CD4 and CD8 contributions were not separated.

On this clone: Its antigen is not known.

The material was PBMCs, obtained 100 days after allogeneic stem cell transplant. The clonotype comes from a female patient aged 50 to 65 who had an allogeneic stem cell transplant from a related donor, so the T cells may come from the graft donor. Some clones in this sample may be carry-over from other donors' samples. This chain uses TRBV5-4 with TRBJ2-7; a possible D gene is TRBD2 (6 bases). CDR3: CASSLGRGPPYEQYF. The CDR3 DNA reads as TGTGCCAGCAGCTTGGGGAGGGGCCCTCCCTACGAGCAGTACTTC. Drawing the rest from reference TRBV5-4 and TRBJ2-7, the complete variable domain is ETGVTQSPTHLIKTRGQQVTLRCSSQSGHNTVSWYQQALGQGPQFIFQYYREEENGRGNFPPRFSGLQFPNYSSELNVNALELDDSALYLCASSLGRGPPYEQYFGPGTRLTVT.